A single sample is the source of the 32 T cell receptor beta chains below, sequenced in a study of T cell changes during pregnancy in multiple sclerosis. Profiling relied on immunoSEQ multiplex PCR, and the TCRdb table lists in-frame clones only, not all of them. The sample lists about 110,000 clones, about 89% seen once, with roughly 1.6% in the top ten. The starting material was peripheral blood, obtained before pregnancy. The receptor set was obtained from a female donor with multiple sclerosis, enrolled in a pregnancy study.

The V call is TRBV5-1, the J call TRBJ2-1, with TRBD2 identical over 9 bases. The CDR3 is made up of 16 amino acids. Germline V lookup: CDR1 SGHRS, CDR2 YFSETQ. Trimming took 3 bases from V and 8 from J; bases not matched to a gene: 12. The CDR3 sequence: CASSSAGGVGFDEQFF. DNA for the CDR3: TGCGCCAGCAGCTCCGCGGGAGGGGTTGGTTTCGATGAGCAGTTCTTC.

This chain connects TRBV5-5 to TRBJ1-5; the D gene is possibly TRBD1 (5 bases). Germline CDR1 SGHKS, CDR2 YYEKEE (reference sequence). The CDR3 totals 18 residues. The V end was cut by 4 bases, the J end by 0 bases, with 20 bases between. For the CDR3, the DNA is TGTGCCAGCAGCCCCGGGGTCGGCCCGGGGGTTAGCAATCAGCCCCAGCATTTT. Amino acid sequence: CASSPGVGPGVSNQPQHF.

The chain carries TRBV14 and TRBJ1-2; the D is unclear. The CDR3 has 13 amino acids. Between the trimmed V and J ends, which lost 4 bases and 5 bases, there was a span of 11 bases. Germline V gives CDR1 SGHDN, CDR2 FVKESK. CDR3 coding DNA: TGTGCCAGCAGCCGCGACAAGACGTATGGCTACACCTTC. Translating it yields CASSRDKTYGYTF.

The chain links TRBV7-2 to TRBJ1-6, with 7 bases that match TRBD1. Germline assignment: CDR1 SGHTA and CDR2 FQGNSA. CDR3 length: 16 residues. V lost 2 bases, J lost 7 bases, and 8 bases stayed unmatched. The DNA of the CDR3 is TGTGCCAGCAGCTTACAGGGGGTAGGAGGCAATTCACCCCTCCACTTT. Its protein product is CASSLQGVGGNSPLHF.

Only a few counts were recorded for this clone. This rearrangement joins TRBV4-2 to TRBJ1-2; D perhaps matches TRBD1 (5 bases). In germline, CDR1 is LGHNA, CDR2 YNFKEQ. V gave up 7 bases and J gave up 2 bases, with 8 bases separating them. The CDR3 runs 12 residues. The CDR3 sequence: CASTGENYGYTF. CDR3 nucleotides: TGTGCCAGCACGGGGGAGAACTATGGCTACACCTTC.

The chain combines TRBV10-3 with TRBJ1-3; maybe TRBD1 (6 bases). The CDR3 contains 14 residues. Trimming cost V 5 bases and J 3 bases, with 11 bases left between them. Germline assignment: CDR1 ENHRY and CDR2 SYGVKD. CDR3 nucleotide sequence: TGTGCCATCAGTACTCAGACAGGTGGAAACACCATATATTTT. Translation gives CAISTQTGGNTIYF.

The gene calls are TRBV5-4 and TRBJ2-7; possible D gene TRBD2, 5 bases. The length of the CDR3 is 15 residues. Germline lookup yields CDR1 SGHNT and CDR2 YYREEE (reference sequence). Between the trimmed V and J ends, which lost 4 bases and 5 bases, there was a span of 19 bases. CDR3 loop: CASSIVSGSKHEQYF. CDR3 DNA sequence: TGTGCCAGCAGCATTGTTTCGGGATCAAAACACGAGCAGTACTTC. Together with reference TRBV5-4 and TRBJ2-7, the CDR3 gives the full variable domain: ETGVTQSPTHLIKTRGQQVTLRCSSQSGHNTVSWYQQALGQGPQFIFQYYREEENGRGNFPPRFSGLQFPNYSSELNVNALELDDSALYLCASSIVSGSKHEQYFGPGTRLTVT.

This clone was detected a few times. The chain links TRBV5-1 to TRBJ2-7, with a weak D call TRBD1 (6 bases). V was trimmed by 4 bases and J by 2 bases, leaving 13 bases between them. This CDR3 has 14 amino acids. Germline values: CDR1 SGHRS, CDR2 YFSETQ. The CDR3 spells CASSPLGQTYEQYF. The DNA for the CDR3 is TGCGCCAGCAGCCCACTCGGACAGACCTACGAGCAGTACTTC.

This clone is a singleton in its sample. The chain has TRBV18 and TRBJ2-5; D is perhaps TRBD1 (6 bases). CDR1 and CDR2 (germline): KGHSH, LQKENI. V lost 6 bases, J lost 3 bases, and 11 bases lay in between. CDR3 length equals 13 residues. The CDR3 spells CASSENREETQYF. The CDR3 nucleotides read TGTGCCAGCTCCGAAAACAGGGAAGAGACCCAGTACTTC.

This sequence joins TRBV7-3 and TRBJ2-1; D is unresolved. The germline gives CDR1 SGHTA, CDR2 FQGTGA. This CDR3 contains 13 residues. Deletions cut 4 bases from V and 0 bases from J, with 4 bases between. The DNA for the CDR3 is TGTGCCAGCAGCTCGAGCTCCTACAATGAGCAGTTCTTC. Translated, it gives CASSSSSYNEQFF.

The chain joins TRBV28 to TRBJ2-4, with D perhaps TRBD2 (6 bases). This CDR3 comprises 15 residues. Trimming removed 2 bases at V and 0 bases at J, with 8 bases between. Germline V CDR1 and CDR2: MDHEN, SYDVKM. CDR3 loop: CASSLGGVAKNIQYF. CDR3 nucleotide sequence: TGTGCCAGCAGTTTAGGCGGGGTAGCCAAAAACATTCAGTACTTC.

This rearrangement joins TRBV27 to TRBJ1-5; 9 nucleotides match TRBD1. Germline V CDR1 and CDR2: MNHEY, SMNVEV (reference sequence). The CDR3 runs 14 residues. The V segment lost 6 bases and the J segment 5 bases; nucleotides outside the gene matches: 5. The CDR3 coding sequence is TGTGCCAGCAGGAAACAGGGGGCACATCAGCCCCAGCATTTT. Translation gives CASRKQGAHQPQHF.

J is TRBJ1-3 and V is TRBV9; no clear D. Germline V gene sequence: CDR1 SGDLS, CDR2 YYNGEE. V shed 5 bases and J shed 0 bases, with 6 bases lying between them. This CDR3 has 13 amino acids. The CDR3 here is CASSPNSGNTIYF. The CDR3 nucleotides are TGTGCCAGCAGTCCTAACTCTGGAAACACCATATATTTT.

The CDR3 DNA reads as TGTGCCAGCAGCGTACATTTCCAGGGTCGACTAGCAGGTACCACAGATACGCAGTATTTT. This gives the protein CASSVHFQGRLAGTTDTQYF. The gene calls are TRBV9 and TRBJ2-3, with TRBD2 matching 7 bases. The CDR3 contains 20 residues. Trimming cost V 1 base and J 2 bases; bases outside gene matches: 19. CDR1 is SGDLS and CDR2 is YYNGEE in the germline V gene.

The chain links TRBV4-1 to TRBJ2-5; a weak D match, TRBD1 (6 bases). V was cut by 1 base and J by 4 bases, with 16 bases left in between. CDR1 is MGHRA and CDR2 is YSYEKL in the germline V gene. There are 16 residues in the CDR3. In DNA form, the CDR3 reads TGCGCCAGCAGCCAAGCAGCAACAGGGAATGGAGAGACCCAGTACTTC. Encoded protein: CASSQAATGNGETQYF.

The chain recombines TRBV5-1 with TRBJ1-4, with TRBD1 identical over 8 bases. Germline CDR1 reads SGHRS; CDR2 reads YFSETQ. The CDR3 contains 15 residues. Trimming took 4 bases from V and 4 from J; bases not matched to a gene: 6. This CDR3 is CASSQGTGHNEKLFF. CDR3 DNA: TGCGCCAGCAGCCAGGGGACAGGCCATAATGAAAAACTGTTTTTT.

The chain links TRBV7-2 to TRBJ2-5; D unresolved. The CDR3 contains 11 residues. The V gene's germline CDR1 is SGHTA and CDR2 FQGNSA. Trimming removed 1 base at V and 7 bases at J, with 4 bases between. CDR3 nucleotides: TGTGCCAGCAGCTTAGGGGCGACCCAGTACTTC. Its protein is CASSLGATQYF.

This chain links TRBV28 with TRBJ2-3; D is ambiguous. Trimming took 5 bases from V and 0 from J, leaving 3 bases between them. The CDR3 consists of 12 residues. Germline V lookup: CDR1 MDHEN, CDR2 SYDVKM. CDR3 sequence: CASSRSTDTQYF. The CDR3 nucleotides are TGTGCCAGCAGTCGTAGCACAGATACGCAGTATTTT.

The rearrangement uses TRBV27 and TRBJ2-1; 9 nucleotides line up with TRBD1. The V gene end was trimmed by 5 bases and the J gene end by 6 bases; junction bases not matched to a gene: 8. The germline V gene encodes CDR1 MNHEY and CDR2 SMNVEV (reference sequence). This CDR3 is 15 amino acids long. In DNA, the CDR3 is TGTGCCAGCAGTCAGATACAGGGGGCTGGCAATGAGCAGTTCTTC. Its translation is CASSQIQGAGNEQFF.

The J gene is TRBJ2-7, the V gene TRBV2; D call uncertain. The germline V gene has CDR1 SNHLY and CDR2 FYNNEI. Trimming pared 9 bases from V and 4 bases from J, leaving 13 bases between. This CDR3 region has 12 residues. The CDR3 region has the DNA TGTGCCAGTAACCCCACAAATTACGAGCAGTACTTC. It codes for CASNPTNYEQYF.

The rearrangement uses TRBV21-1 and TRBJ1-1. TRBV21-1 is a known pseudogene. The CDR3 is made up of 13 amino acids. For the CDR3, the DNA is TGTGCCAGCAGCAAAATAGCGAACACTGAAGCTTTCTTT. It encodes CASSKIANTEAFF.

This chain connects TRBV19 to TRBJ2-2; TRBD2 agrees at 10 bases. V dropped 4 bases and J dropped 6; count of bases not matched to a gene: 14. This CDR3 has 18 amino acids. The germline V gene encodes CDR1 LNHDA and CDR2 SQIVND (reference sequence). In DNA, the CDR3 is TGTGCCAGTAGTACCCCCCTAGTAGCGGGGGGTCGGGCCGGGGAGCTGTTTTTT. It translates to CASSTPLVAGGRAGELFF. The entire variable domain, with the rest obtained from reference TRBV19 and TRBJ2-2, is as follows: DGGITQSPKYLFRKEGQNVTLSCEQNLNHDAMYWYRQDPGQGLRLIYYSQIVNDFQKGDIAEGYSVSREKKESFPLTVTSAQKNPTAFYLCASSTPLVAGGRAGELFFGEGSRLTVL.

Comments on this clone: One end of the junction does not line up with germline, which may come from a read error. CDR3 in DNA: TGTGCTAGCAGCTTAGTAGGGACTAGCGAAGAGACCCAGTACTTC. Its translation is CASSLVGTSEETQYF. V gene TRBV7-7 combines with J gene TRBJ2-5; TRBD2 aligns across 10 bases. Germline lookup yields CDR1 SSHAT and CDR2 FNYEAQ (reference sequence). CDR3 length: 15 residues.

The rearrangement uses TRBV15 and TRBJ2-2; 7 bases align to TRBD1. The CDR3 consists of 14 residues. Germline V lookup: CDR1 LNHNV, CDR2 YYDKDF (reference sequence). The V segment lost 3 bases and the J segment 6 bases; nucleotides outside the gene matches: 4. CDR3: CATSSYTGAGELFF. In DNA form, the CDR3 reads TGTGCCACCAGCAGTTATACAGGGGCCGGGGAGCTGTTTTTT.

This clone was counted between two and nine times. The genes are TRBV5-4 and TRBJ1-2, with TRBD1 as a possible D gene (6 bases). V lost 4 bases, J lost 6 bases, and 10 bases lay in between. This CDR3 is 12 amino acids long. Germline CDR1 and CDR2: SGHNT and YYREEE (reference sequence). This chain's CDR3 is CASSDAGDGYTF. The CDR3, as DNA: TGTGCCAGCAGCGATGCAGGGGATGGCTACACCTTC.

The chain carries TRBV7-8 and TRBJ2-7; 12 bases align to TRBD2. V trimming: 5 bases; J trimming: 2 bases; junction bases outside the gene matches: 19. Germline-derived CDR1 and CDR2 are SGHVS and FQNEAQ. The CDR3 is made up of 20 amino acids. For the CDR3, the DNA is TGTGCCAGCAGCCACATAACTCTAGCGGGAGGGGGGGGAAACCCCTACGAGCAGTACTTC. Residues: CASSHITLAGGGGNPYEQYF.

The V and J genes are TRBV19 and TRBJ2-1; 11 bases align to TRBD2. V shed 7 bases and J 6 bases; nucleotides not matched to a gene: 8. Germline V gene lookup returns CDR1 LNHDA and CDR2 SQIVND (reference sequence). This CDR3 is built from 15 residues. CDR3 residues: CASTRGLAASNEQFF. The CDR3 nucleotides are TGTGCCAGTACCCGGGGACTAGCGGCCTCCAATGAGCAGTTCTTC.

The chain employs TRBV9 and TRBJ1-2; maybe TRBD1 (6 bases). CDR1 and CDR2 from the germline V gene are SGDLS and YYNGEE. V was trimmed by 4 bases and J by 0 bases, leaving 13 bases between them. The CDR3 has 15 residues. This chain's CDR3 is CASSPQQGANYGYTF. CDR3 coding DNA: TGTGCCAGCAGCCCCCAACAGGGAGCTAACTATGGCTACACCTTC.

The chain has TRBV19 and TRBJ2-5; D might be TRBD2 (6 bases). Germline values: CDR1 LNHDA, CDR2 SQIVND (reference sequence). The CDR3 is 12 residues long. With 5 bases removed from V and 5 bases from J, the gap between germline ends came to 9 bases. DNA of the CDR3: TGTGCCAGTAGTGGTGCGGGGGAGACCCAGTACTTC. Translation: CASSGAGETQYF.

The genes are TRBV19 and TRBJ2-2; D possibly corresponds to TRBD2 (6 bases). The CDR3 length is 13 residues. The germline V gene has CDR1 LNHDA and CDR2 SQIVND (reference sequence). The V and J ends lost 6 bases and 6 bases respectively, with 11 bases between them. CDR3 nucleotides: TGTGCCAGTAGCGGGAGTATGGCCGGGGAGCTGTTTTTT. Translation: CASSGSMAGELFF.

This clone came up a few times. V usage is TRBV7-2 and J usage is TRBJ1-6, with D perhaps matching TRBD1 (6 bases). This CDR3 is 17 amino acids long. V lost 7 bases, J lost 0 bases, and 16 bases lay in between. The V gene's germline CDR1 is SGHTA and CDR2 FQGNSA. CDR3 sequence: CASTQFTGFSYNSPLHF. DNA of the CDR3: TGTGCCAGCACCCAATTTACAGGGTTCTCCTATAATTCACCCCTCCACTTT.

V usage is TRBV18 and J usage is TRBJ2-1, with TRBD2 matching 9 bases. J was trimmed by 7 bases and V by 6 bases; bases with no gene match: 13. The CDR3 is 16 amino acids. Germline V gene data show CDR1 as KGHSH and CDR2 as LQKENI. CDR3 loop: CASSQIAGASTNEQFF. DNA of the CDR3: TGTGCCAGCTCCCAGATAGCGGGAGCTTCCACAAATGAGCAGTTCTTC.